Listed here are 13 T cell receptor beta chains from one sample, sequenced in a study of cytomegalovirus exposure and HLA in healthy donors. Sequencing used immunoSEQ multiplex PCR; TCRdb keeps in-frame clones, though not all of them. The data hold 90,000 to 140,000 clones, with approximately 90% observed a single time. Sequenced sample: PBMCs. Every receptor here comes from a woman younger than 30 in good health and CMV-seropositive.

The chain links TRBV2 to TRBJ2-3, with 7 bases identical to TRBD1. Germline assignment: CDR1 SNHLY and CDR2 FYNNEI. This CDR3 is 14 amino acids long. Trimming took 10 bases from V and 5 from J; bases not matched to a gene: 12. The CDR3 nucleotides read TGTGCCACCCTGAGGGCAGGGGGAGAAGATACGCAGTATTTT. Translating it yields CATLRAGGEDTQYF. Complete variable domain (other parts from reference TRBV2 and TRBJ2-3): EPEVTQTPSHQVTQMGQEVILRCVPISNHLYFYWYRQILGQKVEFLVSFYNNEISEKSEIFDDQFSVERPDGSNFTLKIRSTKLEDSAMYFCATLRAGGEDTQYFGPGTRLTVL.

The chain couples TRBV5-6 to TRBJ2-7, with 7 bases that match TRBD1. Germline CDR1 reads SGHDT; CDR2 reads YYEEEE. The J segment lost 5 bases and the V segment lost 5 bases, leaving 7 bases of the junction unmatched. This CDR3 contains 13 residues. The CDR3 region is CASRYPGQNEQYF. CDR3 coding DNA: TGTGCCAGCAGATACCCGGGACAGAACGAGCAGTACTTC.

The rearrangement uses TRBV4-1 and TRBJ1-1; 7 positions agree with TRBD1. Germline values: CDR1 MGHRA, CDR2 YSYEKL. The V gene end was trimmed by 3 bases and the J gene end by 10 bases; junction bases not matched to a gene: 11. The CDR3 contains 14 residues. The CDR3 protein is CASSHRTGLIGAFF. CDR3 in DNA: TGCGCCAGCAGCCACAGGACAGGCTTAATAGGAGCTTTCTTT.

In this sample, this clone turned up a few times. The V gene is TRBV2, the J gene TRBJ2-1, with 10 bases that match TRBD2. The V and J ends lost 8 bases and 7 bases, in that order; junction bases with no gene match: 17. From germline, CDR1 is SNHLY and CDR2 FYNNEI. This CDR3 spans 17 amino acids. CDR3 protein: CASSDLGSGGAKNEQFF. The CDR3 region has the DNA TGTGCCAGCTCCGACTTGGGGAGCGGGGGGGCCAAGAATGAGCAGTTCTTC.

This sequence joins TRBV4-1 and TRBJ1-5; 9 bases are a match to TRBD1. Germline values: CDR1 MGHRA, CDR2 YSYEKL. V lost 4 bases and J lost 1; bases outside the gene matches: 5. The CDR3 spans 16 residues. The CDR3 DNA follows: TGCGCCAGCAGCCCCGGACAGGGGACGAGCAATCAGCCCCAGCATTTT. Its protein product is CASSPGQGTSNQPQHF.

In nucleotides, the CDR3 is TGTGCCAGCATCAACTTGCGGGGGGTCTCCTACGAGCAGTACTTC. This sequence encodes CASINLRGVSYEQYF. The chain joins TRBV6-5 to TRBJ2-7; TRBD2 matches 8 bases. The CDR3 spans 15 residues. The germline V gene encodes CDR1 MNHEY and CDR2 SVGAGI. The J segment lost 0 bases and the V segment lost 7 bases, leaving 8 bases of the junction unmatched.

The CDR3 reads CASSSRDRVAETQYF. In DNA, the CDR3 is TGTGCCAGCAGCTCCCGGGACAGGGTAGCAGAGACCCAGTACTTC. The chain couples TRBV5-4 to TRBJ2-5; 9 positions agree with TRBD1. Germline values: CDR1 SGHNT, CDR2 YYREEE (reference sequence). This CDR3 region has 15 residues. V lost 3 bases and J lost 4; bases outside the gene matches: 7.

The J gene is TRBJ2-7, the V gene TRBV7-8, with D tentatively TRBD1 (5 bases). In germline, CDR1 is SGHVS, CDR2 FQNEAQ. V lost 5 bases and J lost 3, with 17 bases in between. The length of the CDR3 is 15 residues. CDR3 DNA sequence: TGTGCCAGCAGCCCACAAAGAGACAGACGCTACGAGCAGTACTTC. Its translation: CASSPQRDRRYEQYF.

V gene TRBV28 combines with J gene TRBJ2-2, with a tentative D call TRBD2 (6 bases). Trimming took off 7 bases at V and 8 bases at J, with 17 bases between the two ends. Germline CDR1 is MDHEN and CDR2 is SYDVKM. This CDR3 region has 14 residues. The CDR3 nucleotides are TGTGCCAGCATTCGGGACTCCTTGGGAGGGGAGCTGTTTTTT. This encodes CASIRDSLGGELFF.

This rearrangement joins TRBV29-1 to TRBJ2-2, with TRBD1 as a possible D gene (6 bases). CDR1 is SQVTM, CDR2 ANQGSEA, per germline. The CDR3 is 13 residues long. CDR3 sequence (DNA): TGCGCCCAGGGGCAGTCGAACACCGGGGAGCTGTTTTTT. This translates into CAQGQSNTGELFF.

The chain uses TRBV6-5 and TRBJ2-5; maybe TRBD2 (5 bases). V lost 0 bases and J lost 1, with 9 bases in between. CDR1 and CDR2 from the germline V gene are MNHEY and SVGAGI. The CDR3 runs to 15 residues. CDR3 DNA: TGTGCCAGCAGTTACTCGTGGCGGGCCCAAGAGACCCAGTACTTC. Its protein product is CASSYSWRAQETQYF.

The V gene is TRBV2, the J gene TRBJ2-4; D might be TRBD1 (5 bases). Germline V gene sequence: CDR1 SNHLY, CDR2 FYNNEI. CDR3 length equals 16 residues. CDR3 sequence reads: CPNRPQADIAKNIQYF. In nucleotides, the CDR3 is TGTCCAAACAGGCCACAAGCTGATATCGCCAAAAACATTCAGTACTTC.

This sequence joins TRBV19 and TRBJ1-1; TRBD1 agrees at 8 bases. J was trimmed by 2 bases and V by 1 base; bases with no gene match: 6. The CDR3 is 16 residues long. CDR1 is LNHDA, CDR2 SQIVND, per germline (reference sequence). CDR3 DNA sequence: TGTGCCAGTAGTATAGGGGCAGGGGGCGGAAACACTGAAGCTTTCTTT. Translation: CASSIGAGGGNTEAFF.